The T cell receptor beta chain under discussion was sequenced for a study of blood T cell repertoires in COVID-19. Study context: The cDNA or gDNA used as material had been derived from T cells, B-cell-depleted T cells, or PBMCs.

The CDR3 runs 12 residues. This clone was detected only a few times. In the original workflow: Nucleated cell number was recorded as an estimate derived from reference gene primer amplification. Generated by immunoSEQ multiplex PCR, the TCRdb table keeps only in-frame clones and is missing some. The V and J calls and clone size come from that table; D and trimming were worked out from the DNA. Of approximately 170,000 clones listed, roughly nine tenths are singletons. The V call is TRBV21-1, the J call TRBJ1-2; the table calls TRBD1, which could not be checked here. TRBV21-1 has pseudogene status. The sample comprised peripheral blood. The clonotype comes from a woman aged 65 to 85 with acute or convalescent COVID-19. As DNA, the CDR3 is TGTGCCAGCAGCACGGACATACCAGGCTACACCTTC. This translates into CASSTDIPGYTF.